This T cell receptor (beta chain) was recorded in a study of blood T cell repertoires in COVID-19. Study summary: The United States, Italy and Spain were the sources of the acute and convalescent COVID-19 samples.

In the authors' workflow: Cell counts per sample came from amplifying reference gene primers. Data came from immunoSEQ multiplex PCR; TCRdb stores just in-frame clones and leaves some out. The V and J calls and clone size were taken over from that table, and D and trimming were inferred from the DNA. The table lists over 250,000 clones, approximately 90% of them singletons. V trimming: 5 bases; J trimming: 0 bases; junction bases outside the gene matches: 9. This CDR3 has 17 residues. Germline CDR1 LNHDA, CDR2 SQIVND (reference sequence). V usage is TRBV19 and J usage is TRBJ1-1; 10 bases are a match to TRBD1. Sequences were obtained from peripheral blood. The receptor was isolated from a woman aged 25 to 39 with COVID-19, enrolled during active disease. The CDR3 DNA is TGTGCCAGTAGTTTTGGACAGGGGGTTTCGGTGAACACTGAAGCTTTCTTT. Protein sequence: CASSFGQGVSVNTEAFF.